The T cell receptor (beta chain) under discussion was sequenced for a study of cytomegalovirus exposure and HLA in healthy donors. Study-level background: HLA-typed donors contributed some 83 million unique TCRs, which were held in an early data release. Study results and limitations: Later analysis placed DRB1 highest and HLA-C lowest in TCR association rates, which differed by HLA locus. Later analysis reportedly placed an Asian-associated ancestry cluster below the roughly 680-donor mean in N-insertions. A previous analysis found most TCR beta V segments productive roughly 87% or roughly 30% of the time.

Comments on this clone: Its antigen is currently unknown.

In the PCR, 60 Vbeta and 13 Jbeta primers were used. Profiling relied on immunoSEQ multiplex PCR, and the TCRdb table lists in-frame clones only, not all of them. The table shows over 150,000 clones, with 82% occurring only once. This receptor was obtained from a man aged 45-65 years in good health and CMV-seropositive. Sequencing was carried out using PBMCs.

The CDR3 nucleotides are TGTGCCTGGAGTGTACTTGGGGGACAGTGGCCTTCACCCCTCCACTTT. Residues: CAWSVLGGQWPSPLHF. V usage is TRBV30 and J usage is TRBJ1-6; TRBD1 aligns across 7 bases. CDR3 length equals 16 residues. V gave up 0 bases and J gave up 9 bases; unmatched junction bases: 11. The germline gives CDR1 GTSNPN, CDR2 SVGIG (reference sequence).